The 2 T cell receptor beta chains in this list originate from one sample, sequenced in a study of cytomegalovirus exposure and HLA in healthy donors. It was with 60 Vbeta and 13 Jbeta primers that the PCR ran. This table comes from immunoSEQ multiplex PCR, and its TCRdb copy is limited to in-frame clones, with some not included. The sample records tens of thousands of clones, around 65% being singletons. The specimen was PBMCs. Source of these receptors: a man aged 55 to 70 in good health and CMV-seropositive.

This clone was detected a few times. The chain combines TRBV2 with TRBJ2-3; 14 bases fit TRBD2. Germline CDR1 reads SNHLY; CDR2 reads FYNNEI. The CDR3 consists of 15 residues. The ends lost 7 bases at V and 7 bases at J; junction bases unmatched: 7. CDR3 region: CASILTSGGAYTQYF. As DNA, the CDR3 is TGTGCCAGCATACTGACTAGCGGGGGGGCCTATACGCAGTATTTT.

The chain employs TRBV5-5 and TRBJ2-1; 7 bases map to TRBD1. CDR1 SGHKS and CDR2 YYEKEE come from the germline V gene (reference sequence). The V segment lost 4 bases and the J segment 2 bases; nucleotides outside the gene matches: 6. The CDR3 contains 15 residues. The CDR3, as DNA: TGTGCCAGCAGCCCTGGACAGGCCGCCTACAATGAGCAGTTCTTC. Translation gives CASSPGQAAYNEQFF. The complete variable domain, with remaining parts taken from reference TRBV5-5 and TRBJ2-1, reads DAGVTQSPTHLIKTRGQQVTLRCSPISGHKSVSWYQQVLGQGPQFIFQYYEKEERGRGNFPDRFSARQFPNYSSELNVNALLLGDSALYLCASSPGQAAYNEQFFGPGTRLTVL.